These 18 T cell receptor beta chains came from one sample sequenced in a study of T-cell memory formation after mild COVID-19. TCRdb recomputed calls from the 5' RACE reads with MiXCR, one row per CDR3 protein. The sample consists of 250,000 to 300,000 distinct CDR3 sequences, roughly 17% of them appearing once. Sequenced: PBMCs or a T cell subset sorted from them (not recorded which). These receptors all come from a man aged 18 to 29 who had mild COVID-19 (a few samples of this study predate the infection). Cell type and time point are not known.

The chain combines TRBV5-1 with TRBJ1-6; D is perhaps TRBD1 (5 bases). The CDR3 is made up of 18 amino acids. Germline CDR1 is SGHRS and CDR2 is YFSETQ. Trimming shortened V by 0 bases and J by 6 bases, and 19 bases separated the two germline ends. CDR3 loop: CASSLDGAQLLSNSPLHF. The DNA of the CDR3 is TGCGCCAGCAGCTTGGATGGGGCCCAGCTCCTGAGTAATTCACCCCTCCACTTT.

The rearrangement joins TRBV6-5 to TRBJ1-6; 9 bases match TRBD1. Trimming cost V 3 bases and J 10 bases; bases outside gene matches: 7. CDR3 length: 15 amino acids. The V gene's germline CDR1 is MNHEY and CDR2 SVGAGI. The CDR3: CASSYSPGQGSPLHF. CDR3 DNA sequence: TGTGCCAGCAGTTATAGTCCGGGACAGGGATCACCCCTCCACTTT.

This rearrangement joins TRBV5-1 to TRBJ2-1, with 9 positions matching TRBD1. The CDR3 has 14 amino acids. The germline V gene encodes CDR1 SGHRS and CDR2 YFSETQ. V lost 4 bases to trimming and J lost 6 bases; unmatched junction nucleotides: 5. The CDR3 protein is CASSPGQGINEQFF. In DNA, the CDR3 is TGCGCCAGCAGCCCGGGACAGGGTATCAATGAGCAGTTCTTC.

The rearrangement links TRBV5-1 to TRBJ2-5; TRBD2 agrees at 12 bases. Looked up from germline, CDR1 is SGHRS and CDR2 is YFSETQ. The CDR3 loop spans 18 amino acids. V lost 4 bases, J lost 3 bases, and 13 bases stayed unmatched. CDR3: CASSLTVLLAGGEETQYF. The CDR3 DNA is TGCGCCAGCAGCCTGACCGTATTACTAGCGGGGGGCGAAGAGACCCAGTACTTC.

There are a few counts of this clonotype. The chain is built from TRBV7-2 and TRBJ2-3, with D possibly matching TRBD2 (5 bases). With 5 bases removed from V and 0 bases from J, the gap between germline ends came to 12 bases. The CDR3 is 15 residues long. Germline CDR1 reads SGHTA; CDR2 reads FQGNSA. CDR3 bases: TGTGCCAGCAGCCCACCGAGGGTGAGCACAGATACGCAGTATTTT. Protein sequence: CASSPPRVSTDTQYF.

The sample holds a few counts of this clonotype. V is TRBV29-1 and J is TRBJ1-1, with 7 nucleotides matching TRBD1. Unmatched junction bases numbered 13, after V lost 6 bases and J lost 6 bases. This CDR3 is built from 14 residues. Germline CDR1 and CDR2: SQVTM and ANQGSEA. The chain's CDR3 is CSVGWLGQNPEAFF. CDR3 sequence (DNA): TGCAGCGTGGGGTGGTTGGGACAGAATCCTGAAGCTTTCTTT.

This clonotype was seen at least ten times. In DNA, the CDR3 is TGTGCCAGCAACCATCGAGGGGGGAGGAATTCACCCCTCCACTTT. It encodes CASNHRGGRNSPLHF. The chain recombines TRBV6-5 with TRBJ1-6; tentatively, D is TRBD1 (6 bases). CDR1 is MNHEY and CDR2 is SVGAGI in the germline V gene. The CDR3 runs to 15 residues. V lost 7 bases and J lost 7, with 17 bases in between.

The chain employs TRBV4-3 and TRBJ2-3, with TRBD1 as a possible D gene (6 bases). The CDR3 consists of 17 residues. Germline CDR1 and CDR2: LGHNA and YSLEER. V gave up 0 bases and J gave up 2 bases, with 15 bases separating them. In nucleotides, the CDR3 is TGCGCCAGCAGCCAAGAGGGGATGGACAGTGACACAGATACGCAGTATTTT. Protein product: CASSQEGMDSDTDTQYF.

This clonotype was picked up a small number of times. CDR3 loop: CASRRQGLEDTQYF. The CDR3 DNA follows: TGTGCCAGCAGAAGACAGGGGCTGGAAGATACGCAGTATTTT. This chain uses TRBV6-5 with TRBJ2-3; 8 nucleotides agree with TRBD1. Germline CDR1 reads MNHEY; CDR2 reads SVGAGI. This CDR3 region has 14 residues. J was trimmed by 5 bases and V by 6 bases; bases with no gene match: 7.

As concerns this clonotype: One end of the junction does not line up with germline, which may come from a read error. The genes are TRBV7-2 and TRBJ1-2, with a weak D call TRBD1 (6 bases). Germline-derived CDR1 and CDR2 are SGHTA and FQGNSA. The CDR3 length is 13 residues. The CDR3 sequence: CASRLAGEDGYTF. DNA of the CDR3: TGTGCCAGCAGATTAGCAGGGGAGGATGGCTACACCTTC. Variable domain in full (rest from reference TRBV7-2 and TRBJ1-2): GAGVSQSPSNKVTEKGKDVELRCDPISGHTALYWYRQSLGQGLEFLIYFQGNSAPDKSGLPSDRFSAERTGGSVSTLTIQRTQQEDSAVYLCASRLAGEDGYTFGSGTRLTVV.

The rearrangement links TRBV20-1 to TRBJ1-2, with 7 nucleotides matching TRBD1. Germline V gene data show CDR1 as DFQATT and CDR2 as SNEGSKA (reference sequence). The V gene end was trimmed by 3 bases and the J gene end by 8 bases; junction bases not matched to a gene: 6. The CDR3 is 12 amino acids. For the CDR3, the DNA is TGCAGTGCTAGCCACAGGGGATGGGGCTACACCTTC. It codes for CSASHRGWGYTF.

The sample holds a few counts of this clonotype. The chain couples TRBV5-1 to TRBJ1-1, with 9 bases that match TRBD1. The CDR3 has 16 amino acids. The ends lost 4 bases at V and 0 bases at J; junction bases unmatched: 7. Germline CDR1 is SGHRS and CDR2 is YFSETQ. As DNA, the CDR3 is TGCGCCAGCAGCCCGGGACAGGGAGGGATGAACACTGAAGCTTTCTTT. This codes for CASSPGQGGMNTEAFF.

The chain links TRBV5-6 to TRBJ2-1; D possibly matches TRBD1 or TRBD2 (8 bases each). The CDR3 runs to 17 residues. CDR1 and CDR2 (germline): SGHDT, YYEEEE. V was shortened by 4 bases and J by 9 bases, with 26 bases between the two germline ends. The CDR3 sequence: CASSLPGRGRGAVEQFF. The CDR3 DNA follows: TGTGCCAGCAGCCTACCGGGCAGGGGGCGGGGGGCAGTTGAGCAGTTCTTC.

This clonotype turned up a few times. The chain couples TRBV4-3 to TRBJ1-6; perhaps TRBD1 as D (6 bases). The CDR3 has 14 residues. Germline CDR1 LGHNA, CDR2 YSLEER. Trimming pared 6 bases from V and 9 bases from J, leaving 15 bases between. This chain's CDR3 is CASSLQGGGSPLHF. The CDR3 coding sequence is TGCGCCAGCAGTTTACAGGGAGGTGGTTCACCCCTCCACTTT.

This clonotype was seen more than once but under ten times. This rearrangement joins TRBV4-2 to TRBJ2-3; D ambiguous. Per the germline V gene, CDR1 is LGHNA and CDR2 is YNFKEQ. Trimming removed 0 bases from V and 0 bases from J, with 4 bases in between. There are 14 residues in the CDR3. The CDR3 DNA follows: TGTGCCAGCAGCCAAGACAGGAGCACAGATACGCAGTATTTT. It is translated as CASSQDRSTDTQYF.

In this sample, this clonotype turned up a few times. This chain connects TRBV6-5 to TRBJ2-7, with 13 positions matching TRBD2. Germline assignment: CDR1 MNHEY and CDR2 SVGAGI. This CDR3 is built from 15 residues. With 7 bases clipped from V and 0 bases from J, the junction kept 3 bases outside the gene matches. The CDR3 DNA reads as TGTGCCAGCAAACTAGCGGGGGGGCCCTCCTACGAGCAGTACGTC. This sequence encodes CASKLAGGPSYEQYV.

This clonotype has a handful of counts. The V call is TRBV7-3, the J call TRBJ2-2, with D possibly matching TRBD2 (7 bases). The CDR3 totals 15 residues. V lost 7 bases, J lost 4 bases, and 16 bases lay in between. Per the germline V gene, CDR1 is SGHTA and CDR2 is FQGTGA. The CDR3 is CASTYGGGGTGELFF. The CDR3 nucleotides read TGTGCCAGCACCTATGGGGGGGGCGGCACCGGGGAGCTGTTTTTT.

This clonotype was found many times. The chain recombines TRBV12-3 or TRBV12-4 with TRBJ1-6; unclear D gene. The CDR3 has 13 amino acids. The V end lost 10 bases, the J end lost 10 bases, and 17 bases lay between the germline ends. This CDR3 is CATLKEGYSPLHF. CDR3 in DNA: TGTGCCACCCTTAAGGAAGGTTACTCACCCCTCCACTTT.